This T cell receptor (beta chain) came from a study of early T cells in non-severe SARS-CoV-2 infection. In its sample, this clonotype was seen many times. TCRdb independently ran MiXCR on the 5' RACE reads; one entry per CDR3 protein. The sample carries approximately 73,000 distinct CDR3 sequences, around 13% recorded once. Trimming removed 0 bases from V and 2 bases from J, with 8 bases in between. Germline CDR1 is SGDLS and CDR2 is YYNGEE. The CDR3 totals 14 residues. This sequence originates from an adult who was a healthcare worker with PCR-confirmed SARS-CoV-2 infection or an uninfected control (not recorded which). The chain has TRBV9 and TRBJ2-5; D uncertain. Material for sequencing was whole blood. The CDR3: CASSVALGQETQYF. CDR3 DNA: TGTGCCAGCAGCGTAGCGTTGGGACAAGAGACCCAGTACTTC.